The clone carrying this T cell receptor (beta chain) was counted once. The sample originates from a study of technical replicates of blood from a handful of donors. The protocol was immunoSEQ multiplex PCR, while the TCRdb copy is restricted to in-frame clones and leaves out a portion. Among about 70,000 clones listed, around 85% were seen once. Per germline, CDR1 SNHLY and CDR2 FYNNEI. V was clipped by 6 bases and J by 3 bases, with 9 bases between them. The CDR3 sequence is 12 residues long. The chain recombines TRBV2 with TRBJ2-7; D gene uncertain. The clonotype originates from a human donor in good health. Some clones in this sample may be carry-over from other donors' samples. The sequencing sample was made of PBMCs. The DNA for the CDR3 is TGTGCCAGCAGAAAAAACAGCTACGAGCAGTACTTC. Amino acids: CASRKNSYEQYF.